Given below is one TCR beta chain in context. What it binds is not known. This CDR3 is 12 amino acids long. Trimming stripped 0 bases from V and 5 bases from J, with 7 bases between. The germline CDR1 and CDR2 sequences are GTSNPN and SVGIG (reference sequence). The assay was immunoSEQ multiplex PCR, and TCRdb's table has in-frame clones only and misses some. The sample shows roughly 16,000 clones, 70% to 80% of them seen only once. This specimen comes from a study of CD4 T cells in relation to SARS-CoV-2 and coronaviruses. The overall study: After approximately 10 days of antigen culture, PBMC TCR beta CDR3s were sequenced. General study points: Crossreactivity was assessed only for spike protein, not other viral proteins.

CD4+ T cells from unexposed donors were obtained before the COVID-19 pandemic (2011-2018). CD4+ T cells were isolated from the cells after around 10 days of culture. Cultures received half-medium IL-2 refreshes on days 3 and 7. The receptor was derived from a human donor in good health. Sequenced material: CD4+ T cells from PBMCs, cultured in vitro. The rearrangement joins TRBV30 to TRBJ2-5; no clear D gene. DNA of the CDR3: TGTGCCTGGAGTGTCGCCCCGGAGACCCAGTACTTC. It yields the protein CAWSVAPETQYF. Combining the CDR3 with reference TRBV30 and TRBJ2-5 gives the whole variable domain SQTIHQWPATLVQPVGSPLSLECTVEGTSNPNLYWYRQAAGRGLQLLFYSVGIGQISSEVPQNLSASRPQDRQFILSSKKLLLSDSGFYLCAWSVAPETQYFGPGTRLLVL.